Listed below are T cell receptor beta chains from one sample, sequenced in a study of siplizumab effects on memory and regulatory T cells. Repertoires were generated with immunoSEQ multiplex PCR, while TCRdb's copy carries only in-frame clones and drops some. The profile shows roughly 120,000 clones, 92% of them singletons. The sequenced sample consisted of Tregs sorted from blood. The receptor set was obtained from a human donor in good health. CDR3s include the opening cysteine and the closing phenylalanine or tryptophan. Fields, in order: clone size, V gene, D gene, J gene, CDR3 protein, CDR3 DNA. A D gene is named only where the DNA matches it firmly. Rows may omit the clone size; those that give it use once, few, many or a size class.

NA,TRBV18,NA,TRBJ2-1,CASSPVGSPVF,TGTGCCAGCTCACCGGTTGGGAGCCCGGTCTTC
NA,TRBV5-6,NA,TRBJ1-1,CASSLGGWEAFF,TGTGCCAGCAGCTTGGGGGGGTGGGAAGCTTTCTTT
NA,TRBV19,NA,TRBJ1-1,CASSIKGHYTEAFF,TGTGCCAGTAGTATAAAGGGTCATTACACTGAAGCTTTCTTT
NA,TRBV11-2,NA,TRBJ2-3,CASSPRRGGVRDTQYF,TGTGCCAGCAGCCCCAGGCGGGGCGGGGTCAGAGATACGCAGTATTTT
NA,TRBV11-2,TRBD2,TRBJ2-1,CASSLDRGGAGAYNEQFF,TGTGCCAGCAGCTTAGATCGCGGGGGGGCCGGCGCCTACAATGAGCAGTTCTTC
NA,TRBV4-1,NA,TRBJ1-6,CASSQEERAGSPLHF,TGCGCCAGCAGCCAAGAGGAAAGGGCCGGTTCACCCCTCCACTTT
NA,TRBV5-1,NA,TRBJ2-3,CASSLDGISTDTQYF,TGCGCCAGCAGCTTGGACGGGATTAGCACAGATACGCAGTATTTT
NA,TRBV25-1,NA,TRBJ2-5,CASSEFEGLTETQYF,TGTGCCAGCAGTGAATTTGAGGGCCTAACAGAGACCCAGTACTTC
NA,TRBV9,NA,TRBJ1-2,CASSVSAGTDYYGYTF,TGTGCCAGCAGCGTATCCGCTGGGACCGATTACTATGGCTACACCTTC
NA,TRBV5-4,TRBD1,TRBJ1-5,CASSQDSGDRGGNQPQHF,TGTGCCAGCAGCCAAGATTCCGGGGACAGGGGAGGCAATCAGCCCCAGCATTTT
once,TRBV18,NA,TRBJ1-2,CASSKDRTNYGYTF,TGTGCCAGCTCAAAGGACAGAACTAACTATGGCTACACCTTC
NA,TRBV7-9,NA,TRBJ1-2,CASSYGYRVGGGYTF,TGTGCCAGCAGTTATGGGTACAGGGTCGGTGGTGGCTACACCTTC
NA,TRBV7-8,TRBD1,TRBJ1-1,CASRTGQENTEAFF,TGTGCCAGCAGAACGGGACAGGAGAACACTGAAGCTTTCTTT
NA,TRBV11-1,NA,TRBJ1-1,CASSLEGLDRAEVEF,TGTGCCAGCAGCTTAGAAGGTTTGGATAGGGCAGAGGTCGAATTT
NA,TRBV27,NA,TRBJ1-2,CASSPELRGGNYGYTF,TGTGCCAGCAGCCCTGAATTAAGGGGTGGCAACTATGGCTACACCTTC
NA,TRBV6-5,NA,TRBJ1-1,CASSEQGLFTEAFF,TGTGCCAGCAGTGAACAGGGTCTGTTCACTGAAGCTTTCTTT
NA,TRBV4-2,TRBD2,TRBJ2-7,CASSQTGTRDEQYF,TGTGCCAGCAGCCAAACCGGGACTAGAGACGAGCAGTACTTC